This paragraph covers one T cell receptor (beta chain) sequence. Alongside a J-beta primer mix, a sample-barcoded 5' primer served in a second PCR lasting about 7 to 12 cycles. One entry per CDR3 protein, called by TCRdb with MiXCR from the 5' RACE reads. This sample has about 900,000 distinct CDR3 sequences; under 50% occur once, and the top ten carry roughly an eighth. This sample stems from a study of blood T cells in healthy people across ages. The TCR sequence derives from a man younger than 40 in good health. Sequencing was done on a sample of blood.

The CDR3 reads CASSQDLDYSGYTF. As DNA, the CDR3 is TGCGCCAGCAGCCAAGATCTCGACTACAGTGGCTACACCTTC. The gene calls are TRBV4-1 and TRBJ1-2; D gene ambiguous. The CDR3 consists of 14 residues. Germline V gene lookup returns CDR1 MGHRA and CDR2 YSYEKL. V lost 0 bases and J lost 7, with 12 bases in between.